The next 20 T cell receptor beta chains were all read from a single sample in a study of cytomegalovirus exposure and HLA in healthy donors. Clones were read by immunoSEQ multiplex PCR, and TCRdb kept only the in-frame ones, dropping some. This sample carries over 110,000 clones, more than 85% of them seen once, and the ten largest clones take under 9%. Sequenced material: PBMCs. These receptors were taken from a man between 18 and 35 years old in good health and CMV-seropositive.

The chain recombines TRBV29-1 with TRBJ2-7; D remains ambiguous. The CDR3 runs 12 residues. Germline V gene lookup returns CDR1 SQVTM and CDR2 ANQGSEA. Trimming left V 0 bases short and J 3 bases short, with 6 bases between. CDR3 in DNA: TGCAGCGTTGAAGATGGCATCTACGAGCAGTACTTC. Translated: CSVEDGIYEQYF.

The J gene is TRBJ2-3, the V gene TRBV5-1; D ambiguous. The CDR3 totals 13 residues. Trimming took 4 bases from V and 4 from J, leaving 10 bases between them. The germline gives CDR1 SGHRS, CDR2 YFSETQ. CDR3 sequence: CASSPIVPDTQYF. The CDR3 DNA is TGCGCCAGCAGCCCAATAGTACCAGATACGCAGTATTTT.

This chain uses TRBV2 with TRBJ1-5, with D tentatively TRBD1 (6 bases). Germline assignment: CDR1 SNHLY and CDR2 FYNNEI. Trimming pared 5 bases from V and 0 bases from J, leaving 17 bases between. The CDR3 is 17 amino acids. The CDR3 sequence is CASSIDPRGYSNQPQHF. The CDR3 nucleotides are TGTGCCAGCAGTATTGATCCTAGGGGGTATAGCAATCAGCCCCAGCATTTT.

The rearrangement joins TRBV5-4 to TRBJ2-7; 8 bases fit TRBD2. Germline V CDR1 and CDR2: SGHNT, YYREEE (reference sequence). Trimming removed 2 bases from V and 2 bases from J; junction bases left unmatched: 9. This CDR3 region has 16 residues. CDR3 bases: TGTGCCAGCAGCTTCGGCCCTAGCGGGCTAACCTACGAGCAGTACTTC. Residues: CASSFGPSGLTYEQYF.

In this sample, this clone turned up once. The chain has TRBV25-1 and TRBJ2-7, with D tentatively TRBD1 (5 bases). The CDR3 runs to 16 residues. From germline, CDR1 is MGHDK and CDR2 SYGVNS. The V end was cut by 1 base, the J end by 3 bases, with 16 bases between. CDR3 sequence (DNA): TGTGCCAGCAGTGAATTTGGGGCAGGGCTTCACTACGAGCAGTACTTC. Amino acids: CASSEFGAGLHYEQYF.

This chain uses TRBV11-3 with TRBJ2-1; 13 positions agree with TRBD2. The CDR3 length is 16 residues. CDR1 and CDR2 from the germline V gene are SGHNT and YENEEA. Trimming removed 3 bases from V and 9 bases from J; junction bases left unmatched: 8. CDR3 sequence reads: CASSLSGLAGVGEQFF. For the CDR3, the DNA is TGTGCCAGCAGCTTGTCAGGACTAGCGGGAGTGGGTGAGCAGTTCTTC. Together with reference TRBV11-3 and TRBJ2-1, the CDR3 gives the full variable domain: EAGVVQSPRYKIIEKKQPVAFWCNPISGHNTLYWYLQNLGQGPELLIRYENEEAVDDSQLPKDRFSAERLKGVDSTLKIQPAELGDSAVYLCASSLSGLAGVGEQFFGPGTRLTVL.

The genes are TRBV2 and TRBJ2-5; D is possibly TRBD2 (6 bases). V was shortened by 5 bases and J by 5 bases, with 15 bases between the two germline ends. Per the germline V gene, CDR1 is SNHLY and CDR2 is FYNNEI. This CDR3 spans 14 amino acids. The CDR3 nucleotides are TGTGCCAGCAGTCCCGGCTTCGCGGGGGAGACCCAGTACTTC. It is translated as CASSPGFAGETQYF.

This clone was detected only once. The rearrangement joins TRBV14 to TRBJ2-1, with 13 positions matching TRBD2. Germline V gene sequence: CDR1 SGHDN, CDR2 FVKESK. CDR3 length: 16 residues. V shed 3 bases and J 9 bases; nucleotides not matched to a gene: 8. CDR3 sequence: CASSHFGLAGVSEQFF. The CDR3 bases are TGTGCCAGCAGCCATTTCGGACTAGCGGGAGTAAGTGAGCAGTTCTTC.

This clone was seen only a few times. The rearrangement joins TRBV5-1 to TRBJ1-2; D uncertain. The CDR3 covers 11 residues. The V and J ends lost 7 bases and 0 bases respectively, with 4 bases between them. Germline V gene sequence: CDR1 SGHRS, CDR2 YFSETQ. This chain's CDR3 is CASGANYGYTF. Here the CDR3 DNA reads TGCGCCAGCGGAGCTAACTATGGCTACACCTTC.

As for this clone: In the same sample, other DNA sequences code for this CDR3. J is TRBJ2-7 and V is TRBV28; 7 bases line up with TRBD2. Germline values: CDR1 MDHEN, CDR2 SYDVKM. CDR3 size: 13 residues. Trimming cost V 3 bases and J 4 bases; bases outside gene matches: 3. CDR3: CASSLGRGYEQYF. CDR3 DNA sequence: TGTGCCAGCAGTTTGGGGAGGGGTTACGAGCAGTACTTC. Variable domain in full (rest from reference TRBV28 and TRBJ2-7): DVKVTQSSRYLVKRTGEKVFLECVQDMDHENMFWYRQDPGLGLRLIYFSYDVKMKEKGDIPEGYSVSREKKERFSLILESASTNQTSMYLCASSLGRGYEQYFGPGTRLTVT.

This clone was observed a few times. This rearrangement joins TRBV2 to TRBJ2-1; 9 bases fit TRBD1. The CDR3 extends over 12 amino acids. J lost 5 bases, V lost 8 bases, and 1 base had no gene match. CDR1 and CDR2 from the germline V gene are SNHLY and FYNNEI. Here the CDR3 reads CASRDRDNEQFF. In nucleotides, the CDR3 is TGTGCCAGCCGGGACAGGGACAATGAGCAGTTCTTC.

This chain links TRBV11-2 with TRBJ2-1, with TRBD1 matching 9 bases. The V gene end was trimmed by 3 bases and the J gene end by 9 bases; junction bases not matched to a gene: 6. The CDR3 runs to 14 residues. The germline CDR1 and CDR2 sequences are SGHAT and FQNNGV. Here the CDR3 DNA reads TGTGCCAGCAGCTTGACAGGGGGTCAAGGTGAGCAGTTCTTC. It encodes CASSLTGGQGEQFF. Drawing the rest from reference TRBV11-2 and TRBJ2-1, the complete variable domain is EAGVAQSPRYKIIEKRQSVAFWCNPISGHATLYWYQQILGQGPKLLIQFQNNGVVDDSQLPKDRFSAERLKGVDSTLKIQPAKLEDSAVYLCASSLTGGQGEQFFGPGTRLTVL.

The chain joins TRBV27 to TRBJ2-3; 7 bases align to TRBD2. After removal of 4 bases from V and 3 bases from J, the junction contained 4 bases not matched to a gene. The CDR3 extends over 14 amino acids. Germline V gene data show CDR1 as MNHEY and CDR2 as SMNVEV (reference sequence). The DNA for the CDR3 is TGTGCCAGCAGTTGGGGCGGGGGAACAGATACGCAGTATTTT. This translates into CASSWGGGTDTQYF.

This clone was detected only once. This chain joins TRBV6-5 and TRBJ1-5; TRBD1 is a possible D gene (5 bases). Germline V lookup: CDR1 MNHEY, CDR2 SVGAGI. The CDR3 extends over 16 amino acids. V was shortened by 4 bases and J by 0 bases, with 13 bases between the two germline ends. The CDR3 region is CASSFDSRYSNQPQHF. CDR3 DNA sequence: TGTGCCAGCAGTTTTGACAGCCGTTATAGCAATCAGCCCCAGCATTTT.

V is TRBV19 and J is TRBJ1-2; 8 bases map to TRBD1. CDR1 and CDR2 from the germline V gene are LNHDA and SQIVND (reference sequence). V dropped 5 bases and J dropped 5; count of bases not matched to a gene: 10. The length of the CDR3 is 15 residues. In DNA form, the CDR3 reads TGTGCCAGTAGTGCATCAGGGGGCGAGGTATATGGCTACACCTTC. Its translation: CASSASGGEVYGYTF.

V gene TRBV6-1 combines with J gene TRBJ2-3; tentatively, D is TRBD1 (6 bases). The CDR3 has 14 amino acids. Trimming took 6 bases from V and 2 from J, leaving 12 bases between them. Per germline, CDR1 MNHNS and CDR2 SASEGT. CDR3 sequence (DNA): TGTGCCAGCAGCCACAGGGTAGACACAGATACGCAGTATTTT. Residues: CASSHRVDTDTQYF.

The chain links TRBV7-9 to TRBJ2-7; a weak D match, TRBD2 (7 bases). V was pared by 1 base and J by 7 bases, with 20 bases between. Germline CDR1 and CDR2: SEHNR and FQNEAQ (reference sequence). CDR3 length equals 16 residues. The CDR3 DNA follows: TGTGCCAGCAGCTTAGTTACCGGGGGGCCACTGGGGGAGCAGTACTTC. It specifies CASSLVTGGPLGEQYF.

The chain links TRBV5-1 to TRBJ1-1, with D uncertain. From germline, CDR1 is SGHRS and CDR2 YFSETQ. The CDR3 totals 14 residues. V was pared by 0 bases and J by 1 base, with 7 bases between. CDR3 region: CASSLGHRNTEAFF. The CDR3 DNA reads TGCGCCAGCAGCTTGGGGCACAGGAACACTGAAGCTTTCTTT.

The CDR3: CASGLWASGYYEQYF. As DNA, the CDR3 is TGTGCTAGTGGTTTGTGGGCTAGCGGGTACTACGAGCAGTACTTC. The J gene is TRBJ2-7, the V gene TRBV12-5; TRBD2 aligns across 8 bases. CDR1 LGHNT and CDR2 FRNRAP come from the germline V gene. This CDR3 spans 15 amino acids. Germline trimming cut 2 bases from V and 3 bases from J; bases unmatched to any gene: 6. The variable domain in full, with the rest retrieved from reference TRBV12-5 and TRBJ2-7, is DARVTQTPRHKVTEMGQEVTMRCQPILGHNTVFWYRQTMMQGLELLAYFRNRAPLDDSGMPKDRFSAEMPDATLATLKIQPSEPRDSAVYFCASGLWASGYYEQYFGPGTRLTVT.

This chain links TRBV27 with TRBJ2-3, with 11 nucleotides matching TRBD1. Germline-derived CDR1 and CDR2 are MNHEY and SMNVEV (reference sequence). This CDR3 contains 16 residues. V was pared by 5 bases and J by 5 bases, with 9 bases of the junction left unmatched. CDR3 region: CASSPRGQGVEDTQYF. CDR3 nucleotide sequence: TGTGCCAGCAGTCCCCGGGGACAGGGGGTGGAAGATACGCAGTATTTT.